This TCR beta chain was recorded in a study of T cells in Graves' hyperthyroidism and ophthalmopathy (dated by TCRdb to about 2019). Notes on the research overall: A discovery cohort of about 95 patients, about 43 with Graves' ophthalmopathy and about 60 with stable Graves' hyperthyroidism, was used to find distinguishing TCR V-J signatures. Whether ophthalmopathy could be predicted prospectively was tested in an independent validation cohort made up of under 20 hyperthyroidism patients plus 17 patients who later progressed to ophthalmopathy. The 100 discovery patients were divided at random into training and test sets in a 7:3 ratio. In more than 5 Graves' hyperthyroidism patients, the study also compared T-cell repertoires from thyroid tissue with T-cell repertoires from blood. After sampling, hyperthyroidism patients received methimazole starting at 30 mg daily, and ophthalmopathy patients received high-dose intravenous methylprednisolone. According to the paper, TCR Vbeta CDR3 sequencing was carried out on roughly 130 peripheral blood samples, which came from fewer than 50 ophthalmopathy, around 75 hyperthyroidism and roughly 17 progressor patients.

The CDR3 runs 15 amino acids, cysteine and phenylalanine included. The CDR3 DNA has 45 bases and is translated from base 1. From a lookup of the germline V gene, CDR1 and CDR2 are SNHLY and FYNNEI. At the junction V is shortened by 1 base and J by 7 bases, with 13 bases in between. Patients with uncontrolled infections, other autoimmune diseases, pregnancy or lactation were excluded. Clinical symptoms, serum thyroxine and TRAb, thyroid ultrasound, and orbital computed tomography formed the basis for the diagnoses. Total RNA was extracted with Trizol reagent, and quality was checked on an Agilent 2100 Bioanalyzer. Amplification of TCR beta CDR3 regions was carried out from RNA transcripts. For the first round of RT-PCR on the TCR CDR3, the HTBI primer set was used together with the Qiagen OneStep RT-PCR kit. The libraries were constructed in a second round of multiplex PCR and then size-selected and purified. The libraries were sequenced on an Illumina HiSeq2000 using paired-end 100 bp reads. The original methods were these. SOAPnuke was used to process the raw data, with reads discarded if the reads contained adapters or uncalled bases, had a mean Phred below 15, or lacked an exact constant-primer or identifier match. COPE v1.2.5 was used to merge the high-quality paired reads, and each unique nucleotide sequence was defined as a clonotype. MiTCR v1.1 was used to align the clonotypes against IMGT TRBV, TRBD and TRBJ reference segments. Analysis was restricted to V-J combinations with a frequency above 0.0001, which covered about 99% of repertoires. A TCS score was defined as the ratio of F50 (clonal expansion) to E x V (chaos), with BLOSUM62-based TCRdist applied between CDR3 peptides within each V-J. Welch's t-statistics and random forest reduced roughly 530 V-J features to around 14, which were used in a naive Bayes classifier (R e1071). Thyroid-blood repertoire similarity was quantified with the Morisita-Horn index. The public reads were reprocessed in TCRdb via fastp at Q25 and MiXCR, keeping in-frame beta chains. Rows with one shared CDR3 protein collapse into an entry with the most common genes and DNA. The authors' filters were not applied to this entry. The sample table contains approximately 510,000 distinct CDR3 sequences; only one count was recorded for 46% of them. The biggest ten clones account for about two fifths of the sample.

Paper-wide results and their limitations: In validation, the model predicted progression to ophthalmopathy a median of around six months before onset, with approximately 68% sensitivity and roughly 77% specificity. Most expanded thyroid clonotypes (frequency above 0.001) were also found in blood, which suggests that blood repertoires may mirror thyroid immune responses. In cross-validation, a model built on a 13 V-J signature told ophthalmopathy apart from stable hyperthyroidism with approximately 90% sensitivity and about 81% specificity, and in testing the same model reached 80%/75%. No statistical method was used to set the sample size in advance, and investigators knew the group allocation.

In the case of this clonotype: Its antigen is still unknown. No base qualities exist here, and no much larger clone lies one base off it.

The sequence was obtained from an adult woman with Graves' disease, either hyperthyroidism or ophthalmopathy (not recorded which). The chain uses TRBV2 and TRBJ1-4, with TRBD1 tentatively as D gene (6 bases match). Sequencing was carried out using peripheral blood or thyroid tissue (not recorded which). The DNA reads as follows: TGTGCCAGCAGTGAAGGACAGGTCGTTGGTGAAAAACTGTTTTTT. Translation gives CASSEGQVVGEKLFF.